These 15 T cell receptor beta chains share one sample of origin, sequenced in a study of somatic mutations in cytotoxic T cells in rheumatoid arthritis. Using immunoSEQ multiplex PCR, the repertoire was profiled, and TCRdb retains in-frame clones only, with some absent. The sample comprises approximately 11,000 clones, roughly 85% of which are singletons, and 30% to 35% rests with the top ten. The material sequenced was CD8+ T cells sorted from blood. The source of these receptors is an adult with rheumatoid arthritis.

The rearrangement links TRBV7-3 to TRBJ2-1; TRBD2 agrees at 11 bases. The CDR3 has 15 residues. With V trimmed by 3 bases and J by 7 bases, 5 bases remained unmatched. From germline, CDR1 is SGHTA and CDR2 FQGTGA. The CDR3 DNA reads as TGTGCCAGCAGCTTGTTAGCGGGGGGGATAAATGAGCAGTTCTTC. Translated, it gives CASSLLAGGINEQFF.

The chain has TRBV5-6 and TRBJ2-7, with D possibly being TRBD2 (5 bases). V lost 4 bases and J lost 2, with 10 bases in between. The CDR3 extends over 13 amino acids. Germline lookup yields CDR1 SGHDT and CDR2 YYEEEE. The CDR3 loop is CASSPRGAYEQYF. CDR3 nucleotide sequence: TGTGCCAGCAGCCCCCGGGGAGCCTACGAGCAGTACTTC.

The chain employs TRBV7-9 and TRBJ2-1; 8 nucleotides match TRBD2. The CDR3 runs 14 residues. Trimming at V came to 5 bases and at J to 6 bases, leaving 6 bases not matched to a gene. The germline CDR1 and CDR2 sequences are SEHNR and FQNEAQ (reference sequence). CDR3 sequence reads: CASSTFGTSNEQFF. In nucleotides, the CDR3 is TGTGCCAGCAGCACCTTCGGGACTAGCAATGAGCAGTTCTTC.

The chain couples TRBV4-3 to TRBJ2-7; no reliable D call. CDR3 length: 16 amino acids. Germline V gives CDR1 LGHNA, CDR2 YSLEER. V gave up 0 bases and J gave up 0 bases, with 12 bases separating them. This CDR3 is CASSQDVTTSSYEQYF. In DNA, the CDR3 is TGCGCCAGCAGCCAAGACGTCACGACGAGCTCCTACGAGCAGTACTTC.

The chain uses TRBV11-1 and TRBJ2-7, with 8 bases identical to TRBD1. CDR3 length: 15 amino acids. V trimming: 5 bases; J trimming: 1 base; junction bases outside the gene matches: 7. CDR1 and CDR2 (germline): SGHAT, FQDESV (reference sequence). The CDR3 region is CASSPGGMASYEQYF. CDR3 nucleotides: TGTGCCAGCAGCCCAGGGGGCATGGCGTCCTACGAGCAGTACTTC.

This chain uses TRBV30 with TRBJ2-1; 8 bases map to TRBD2. V was pared by 4 bases and J by 7 bases, with 12 bases of the junction left unmatched. The CDR3 runs 15 residues. Germline V lookup: CDR1 GTSNPN, CDR2 SVGIG (reference sequence). The CDR3 DNA reads as TGTGCCTGGACCCCCGCTAGCGGGCTTGGGAATGAGCAGTTCTTC. It specifies CAWTPASGLGNEQFF.

The chain links TRBV4-3 to TRBJ1-1, with 10 bases matching TRBD1. The CDR3 runs to 20 residues. Germline CDR1 LGHNA, CDR2 YSLEER. Unmatched junction bases numbered 17, after V lost 3 bases and J lost 1 base. CDR3 bases: TGCGCCAGCAGCCATCCCGCCTTGGGTGGCTGGGACAGGGGGAACACTGAAGCTTTCTTT. Its protein is CASSHPALGGWDRGNTEAFF.

CDR3 sequence reads: CASSSRDRVYSGYTF. CDR3 sequence (DNA): TGTGCCAGCAGCTCGCGGGACAGGGTTTATAGTGGCTACACCTTC. This chain connects TRBV7-9 to TRBJ1-2, with TRBD1 matching over 9 bases. This CDR3 has 15 residues. V shed 4 bases, J shed 7 bases, and the junction held 10 bases outside the gene matches. Per the germline V gene, CDR1 is SEHNR and CDR2 is FQNEAQ (reference sequence). Complete variable domain (other parts from reference TRBV7-9 and TRBJ1-2): DTGVSQNPRHKITKRGQNVTFRCDPISEHNRLYWYRQTLGQGPEFLTYFQNEAQLEKSRLLSDRFSAERPKGSFSTLEIQRTEQGDSAMYLCASSSRDRVYSGYTFGSGTRLTVV.

The chain joins TRBV9 to TRBJ2-1, with D unresolved. This CDR3 spans 12 amino acids. V was cut by 4 bases and J by 4 bases, with 6 bases left in between. Germline V gene lookup returns CDR1 SGDLS and CDR2 YYNGEE. The CDR3 nucleotides read TGTGCCAGCAGCCCCACTTACAATGAGCAGTTCTTC. It translates to CASSPTYNEQFF.

This chain uses TRBV10-3 with TRBJ1-1, with 10 bases that match TRBD1. The J segment lost 4 bases and the V segment lost 1 base, leaving 9 bases of the junction unmatched. The CDR3 spans 17 residues. Germline V CDR1 and CDR2: ENHRY, SYGVKD. CDR3 DNA sequence: TGTGCCATCAGTGAGTTGGGACAGGGGAGAAGGAGCACTGAAGCTTTCTTT. Translation gives CAISELGQGRRSTEAFF.

This rearrangement joins TRBV5-3 to TRBJ2-7; tentatively, D is TRBD2 (5 bases). TRBV5-3 is marked as an open reading frame, function uncertain. This CDR3 region has 13 residues. Trimming left V 1 base short and J 3 bases short, with 8 bases between. DNA of the CDR3: TGTGCCAGAAGCTTGCCAGGACTCTACGAGCAGTACTTC. This encodes CARSLPGLYEQYF.

This sequence joins TRBV5-6 and TRBJ2-1; TRBD2 matches at 10 bases. CDR1 is SGHDT and CDR2 is YYEEEE in the germline V gene. The CDR3 loop spans 17 amino acids. J was trimmed by 0 bases and V by 1 base; bases with no gene match: 4. As DNA, the CDR3 is TGTGCCAGCAGCTTGCTAGCGGGGGCCAGCTCCTACAATGAGCAGTTCTTC. Translating gives CASSLLAGASSYNEQFF.

This chain links TRBV7-6 with TRBJ1-2; possibly TRBD1 for D (6 bases). Deletions cut 1 base from V and 6 bases from J, with 18 bases between. The CDR3 has 16 residues. CDR1 and CDR2 (germline): SGHVS, FNYEAQ. The CDR3 DNA sequence: TGTGCCAGCAGCTTAGTCGGGGGCAGGGCCGCGCATGGCTACACCTTC. It codes for CASSLVGGRAAHGYTF.

This chain joins TRBV27 and TRBJ1-1; D is uncertain. With 3 bases removed from V and 0 bases from J, the gap between germline ends came to 5 bases. The CDR3 sequence is 13 residues long. Per germline, CDR1 MNHEY and CDR2 SMNVEV (reference sequence). CDR3 coding DNA: TGTGCCAGCAGTTTCGCTCTGAACACTGAAGCTTTCTTT. It encodes CASSFALNTEAFF.

This chain connects TRBV7-9 to TRBJ2-7, with 8 bases lining up with TRBD2. The junction had 6 bases not matched to a gene; V was cut back by 4 bases and J by 1 base. CDR3 length: 15 amino acids. Germline assignment: CDR1 SEHNR and CDR2 FQNEAQ (reference sequence). The CDR3 protein is CASSSRLAKSYEQYF. The DNA for the CDR3 is TGTGCCAGCAGCTCCCGACTAGCGAAATCCTACGAGCAGTACTTC.